What follows is one TCR beta chain and its context. Its cognate antigen is unknown. 13 Jbeta primers and 60 Vbeta primers were used for the PCR. TCRdb's copy holds only in-frame clones and misses some; the assay was immunoSEQ multiplex PCR. The sample has 120,000 to 150,000 clones; around 86% are singletons. V lost 7 bases, J lost 6 bases, and 18 bases lay in between. The CDR3 length is 13 residues. CDR1 and CDR2 (germline): SQVTM, ANQGSEA. The data were obtained in a study of cytomegalovirus exposure and HLA in healthy donors. Whole-study context: Counted in an early data release were about 85 million unique TCRs from HLA-typed donors. Findings and limits, study-wide: By a later analysis, the bulk of CMV-associated TCR beta chains appeared HLA-restricted. Later analysis demonstrated an association between a missense DCLRE1C variant and TCR beta V- and J-gene trimming.

The receptor was derived from a woman aged 25 to 39 in good health and CMV-seronegative. The sample taken for sequencing was PBMCs. V and J are TRBV29-1 and TRBJ1-2; TRBD1 is a possible D gene (5 bases). The CDR3 bases are TGCAGCGCCGGACGAGTGGGGCATGATGGCTACACCTTC. It is translated as CSAGRVGHDGYTF.